This entry features one TCR beta chain sequence. The antigen remains undetermined. The data were taken from a study of cytomegalovirus exposure and HLA in healthy donors. The CDR3 is 15 residues long. The germline V gene has CDR1 SGHVS and CDR2 FNYEAQ. V lost 5 bases to trimming and J lost 1 base; unmatched junction nucleotides: 4. The study, taken as a whole, reports: The study recorded over 150 TCR beta chains that were cytomegalovirus-associated.

The study ran its PCR with 60 Vbeta and 13 Jbeta primers. Only in-frame clones appear in the TCRdb table, and some are missing; sequencing was by immunoSEQ multiplex PCR. Seen here are roughly 98,000 clones, approximately 78% observed once, and the top ten hold about 1.5%. Sequencing was done on a sample of PBMCs. The V gene is TRBV7-6, the J gene TRBJ2-2; 7 nucleotides line up with TRBD1. The sequence came from a man in his forties or fifties in good health and CMV-seronegative. The CDR3 loop reads CASSPGTENTGELFF. The CDR3 DNA reads TGTGCCAGCAGCCCCGGGACAGAGAACACCGGGGAGCTGTTTTTT. The complete variable domain, with remaining parts taken from reference TRBV7-6 and TRBJ2-2, reads GAGVSQSPRYKVTKRGQDVALRCDPISGHVSLYWYRQALGQGPEFLTYFNYEAQQDKSGLPNDRFSAERPEGSISTLTIQRTEQRDSAMYRCASSPGTENTGELFFGEGSRLTVL.